This TCR beta chain is drawn from a study of OX40 agonist ivuxolimab in advanced cancers. At the level of the whole study: Ivuxolimab, which targeted the costimulatory receptor OX40 (CD134), was an agonistic, fully human IgG2 monoclonal antibody. Intravenous ivuxolimab was administered to patients every 2 weeks at six dose levels: 0.01, 0.1, 0.3, 1.5, 3 and 10 mg/kg. Among the approximately 54 dose-escalation patients, around 20 had hepatocellular carcinoma, approximately 15 melanoma, 9 renal cell carcinoma and 9 head and neck cancer. In the dose-escalation cohort, roughly 82% of patients were male, and the mean age was roughly 56 years with a range of roughly 20 to 85. Patients were allowed to have had prior anti-PD-1, anti-PD-L1 or anti-CTLA-4 therapy, and approximately 37% of the dose-escalation patients had been treated with checkpoint inhibitors. Three dose-escalation patients achieved partial responses, one with hepatocellular carcinoma and two with cutaneous melanoma. Peripheral TCRbeta sequencing aimed to test whether ivuxolimab altered TCR sequence diversity and caused clonal T-cell expansion. The paper covers the monotherapy dose-escalation part of the phase I ivuxolimab trial, which included N of about 51 patients.

Genomic DNA was extracted from sorted cells for sequencing of the TCRbeta CDR3 region. The immunoSEQ Assay was used for sequencing of TCRbeta CDR3 regions. What TCRdb holds here is the immuneACCESS table cut down to in-frame rearrangements. Part of the clones is not present; checked against another copy, under half of the missing clones reflect an unresolved V gene, and the others are unexplained. The table for this sample lists 42,000 or so clones; more than 70% of them were counted only once. Less than 0.7% of the sample is held by the ten biggest clonotypes. Patients with autoimmune disease history or receiving systemic immunosuppression were excluded from the trial. Peripheral blood for TCR sequencing was collected from all dose cohorts at baseline, on cycle 4 day 1, and on cycle 7 day 1. Samples were obtained from an open-label, multicenter, first-in-human phase I dose-escalation trial of ivuxolimab. The trial enrolled adults with locally advanced or metastatic head and neck squamous cell, hepatocellular, melanoma or renal cell carcinoma. Before TCR sequencing, CD4+ T cells and CD8+ T cells were sorted from peripheral blood as separate populations.

From its cysteine to its phenylalanine, the CDR3 spans 17 amino acids. The retained sequence is limited to the CDR3, 51 bases, with the frame set at the first base. Via the germline V gene, CDR1 is SGHTS and CDR2 YDEGEE. V is shortened by 4 bases, J by 0 bases, and the region joining them spans 19 bases. Study-wide conclusions, independent of this receptor: Which antigens the clonally expanded peripheral T cells were specific for was not determined. Partial responders in the 0.1-3.0 mg/kg groups had among the lowest normalized peripheral clonal expansion, especially among CD8+ T cells. At doses of 0.1 to 3.0 mg/kg, clonal expansion of both CD4+ and CD8+ blood T cells was observed from baseline to week 6. Low levels of normalized T-cell clonal expansion were also seen in some nonresponding patients. After ivuxolimab, more expanded clones were found on average in CD8+ T cells than in CD4+ T cells.

A note on this clone: Its recognized antigen is unknown. Base qualities are missing; no much larger clone stands one base away.

The sequence was obtained from an adult with an advanced solid tumor such as melanoma, head and neck, liver or kidney cancer. In this chain, TRBV5-8 is recombined with TRBJ1-2; the D gene is perhaps TRBD1, from 6 matching bases. The sequences come from CD4+ or CD8+ T cells sorted from blood, collected in a trial of the OX40 agonist ivuxolimab. The nucleotide sequence is TGTGCCAGCAGCCCTATAGGCGGGACAAGAGCTAACTATGGCTACACCTTC. Its protein is CASSPIGGTRANYGYTF. Reference TRBV5-8 and TRBJ1-2 proteins supply the regions before and after the CDR3; the full variable domain is: EAGVTQSPTHLIKTRGQQATLRCSPISGHTSVYWYQQALGLGLQFLLWYDEGEERNRGNFPPRFSGRQFPNYSSELNVNALELEDSALYLCASSPIGGTRANYGYTFGSGTRLTVV.